The count of the clone carrying this T cell receptor (beta chain) is one. What it binds is not known. The entry originates in a study of vaccination and CD4 T cells after COVID-19. The CDR3 covers 16 residues. Germline V gives CDR1 LNHDA, CDR2 SQIVND (reference sequence). Trimming cost V 4 bases and J 8 bases; bases outside gene matches: 11. Sequencing of cultured CD4+ T cell DNA used the Oncomine TCR Beta short-read assay. MiXCR was run by TCRdb on the PCR reads, yielding one entry per CDR3 protein. This repertoire shows about 11,000 distinct CDR3 sequences, approximately 30% found once; its top ten account for less than 20%. Treatment described: approximately 11-day PBMC culture with coronavirus spike peptide pools or control peptides (ViraFEST assay). After being plated at a few million per well, PBMCs were cultured with about 10 IU/ml IL-2 and 8.5 to 10 ug/ml peptide pools.

The sequence was obtained from a human donor who had recovered from COVID-19. The material sequenced was CD4+ T cells from blood, cultured in vitro, taken after SARS-CoV-2 vaccination. The chain uses TRBV19 and TRBJ2-1, with 10 bases identical to TRBD1. CDR3: CASSSAGTGAGHEQFF. DNA of the CDR3: TGTGCCAGTAGTAGCGCCGGGACAGGGGCGGGTCATGAGCAGTTCTTC. Combining the CDR3 with reference TRBV19 and TRBJ2-1 gives the whole variable domain DGGITQSPKYLFRKEGQNVTLSCEQNLNHDAMYWYRQDPGQGLRLIYYSQIVNDFQKGDIAEGYSVSREKKESFPLTVTSAQKNPTAFYLCASSSAGTGAGHEQFFGPGTRLTVL.